This T cell receptor (beta chain) was retrieved from a study of Ad26.COV2.S vaccination and SARS-CoV-2 variants. The protocol was immunoSEQ multiplex PCR, while the TCRdb copy is restricted to in-frame clones and leaves out a portion. The repertoire holds 350,000 to 600,000 clones, with 70% to 90% as singletons. The CDR3 covers 15 residues. Germline V CDR1 and CDR2: MNHNY, SVGAGI (reference sequence). V lost 2 bases to trimming and J lost 5 bases, with 13 bases between them. Treatment reported: about 20 received Ad26.COV2.S at low or high dose, single or two shots; 5 received placebo; per-sample allocation not given. Samples came from day 63 after the first vaccine or placebo injection. Vaccine was an Ad26 vector expressing Wuhan-strain SARS-CoV-2 spike.

V and J are TRBV6-6 and TRBJ2-1; a weak D match, TRBD1 (5 bases). The sequenced sample was peripheral blood, obtained in a trial of Ad26.COV2.S vaccine versus placebo. This clonotype was sampled from a person aged 18-65 years who received the Ad26.COV2.S COVID-19 vaccine or a placebo. CDR3 coding DNA: TGTGCCAGCAGTTACCGGCAGGGCAGGAACAATGAGCAGTTCTTC. Translated, it gives CASSYRQGRNNEQFF.